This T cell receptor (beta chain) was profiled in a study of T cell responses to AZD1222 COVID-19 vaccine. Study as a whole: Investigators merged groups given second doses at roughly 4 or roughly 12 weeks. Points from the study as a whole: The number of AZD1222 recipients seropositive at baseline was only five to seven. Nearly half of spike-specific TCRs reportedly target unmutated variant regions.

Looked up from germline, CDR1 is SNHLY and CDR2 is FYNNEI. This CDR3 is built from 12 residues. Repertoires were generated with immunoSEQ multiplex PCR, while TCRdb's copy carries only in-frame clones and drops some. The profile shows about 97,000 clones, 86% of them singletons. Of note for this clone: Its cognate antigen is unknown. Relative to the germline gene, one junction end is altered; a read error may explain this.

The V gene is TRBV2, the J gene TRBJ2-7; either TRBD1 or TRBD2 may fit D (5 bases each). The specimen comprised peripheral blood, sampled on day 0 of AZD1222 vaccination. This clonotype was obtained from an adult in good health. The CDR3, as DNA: TGTGCCAGCAGTGAGGATGTCGGGGCCAGTGTCTTC. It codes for CASSEDVGASVF.